The 14 T cell receptor beta chains below were found in one sample sequenced in a study of blood T cell repertoires in COVID-19. Data came from immunoSEQ multiplex PCR; TCRdb stores just in-frame clones and leaves some out. Of 110,000 to 150,000 clones in the sample, approximately 88% were seen once. Sequenced input: peripheral blood. The receptors originated from a woman aged 45-65 years with acute or convalescent COVID-19.

V and J are TRBV10-3 and TRBJ1-2; D unclear. The CDR3 runs to 14 residues. Trimming pared 3 bases from V and 2 bases from J, leaving 10 bases between. Per the germline V gene, CDR1 is ENHRY and CDR2 is SYGVKD. The CDR3 loop reads CAISDPPLNYGYTF. DNA of the CDR3: TGTGCCATCAGTGATCCTCCCTTGAACTATGGCTACACCTTC.

The J gene is TRBJ1-4, the V gene TRBV2; D gene uncertain. The ends were cut back, 0 bases at V and 12 bases at J, with 17 bases in the middle. The length of the CDR3 is 15 residues. CDR1 is SNHLY, CDR2 FYNNEI, per germline. CDR3 bases: TGTGCCAGCAGTGAAGCGCGCGGGCCCTGGATAGAACTGTTTTTT. As protein: CASSEARGPWIELFF.

The chain carries TRBV18 and TRBJ1-2; D call uncertain. The V end was cut by 0 bases, the J end by 3 bases, with 8 bases between. The CDR3 covers 14 residues. Per the germline V gene, CDR1 is KGHSH and CDR2 is LQKENI. CDR3: CASSPPGADYGYTF. The CDR3 DNA reads TGTGCCAGCTCACCACCGGGAGCGGACTATGGCTACACCTTC.

The chain links TRBV18 to TRBJ1-1; unclear D gene. Trimming cost V 2 bases and J 5 bases, with 6 bases left between them. The CDR3 runs to 12 residues. Looked up from germline, CDR1 is KGHSH and CDR2 is LQKENI. The CDR3 bases are TGTGCCAGCTCACCAGGCTGGACTGAAGCTTTCTTT. This gives the protein CASSPGWTEAFF.

The V gene is TRBV10-1, the J gene TRBJ2-7, with TRBD1 matching 7 bases. The CDR3 is made up of 15 amino acids. J was trimmed by 2 bases and V by 5 bases; bases with no gene match: 9. Germline CDR1 is WNHNN and CDR2 is SYGVQD (reference sequence). The CDR3 DNA sequence: TGCGCCAGCAGTCGGGACAGCGCCTCCACCTACGAGCAGTACTTC. It yields the protein CASSRDSASTYEQYF.

V is TRBV29-1 and J is TRBJ1-1; the D gene is possibly TRBD1 (5 bases). Germline values: CDR1 SQVTM, CDR2 ANQGSEA. The CDR3 contains 12 residues. V lost 4 bases to trimming and J lost 1 base, with 7 bases between them. The CDR3 DNA follows: TGCAGCGTTGGACAGAGGAACACTGAAGCTTTCTTT. Translation: CSVGQRNTEAFF.

The chain uses TRBV5-1 and TRBJ2-7, with D unresolved. Per the germline V gene, CDR1 is SGHRS and CDR2 is YFSETQ. CDR3 size: 13 residues. V lost 5 bases and J 2 bases, leaving 11 bases between the germline ends. The CDR3 DNA follows: TGCGCCAGCAGTGTCACAGATGCCTACGAGCAGTACTTC. This gives the protein CASSVTDAYEQYF.

The chain is built from TRBV6-1 and TRBJ1-2; D might be TRBD1 (5 bases). Per germline, CDR1 MNHNS and CDR2 SASEGT. The V gene lost 4 bases and the J gene lost 0 bases, with 18 bases spanning the gap. The CDR3 has 17 residues. CDR3 amino acids: CASSVLYQGEANYGYTF. The CDR3 DNA sequence: TGTGCCAGCAGTGTACTATATCAGGGCGAGGCTAACTATGGCTACACCTTC.

The V gene is TRBV19, the J gene TRBJ2-3; tentatively, D is TRBD1 (5 bases). Germline lookup yields CDR1 LNHDA and CDR2 SQIVND (reference sequence). The CDR3 covers 15 residues. The ends were cut back, 7 bases at V and 6 bases at J, with 20 bases in the middle. For the CDR3, the DNA is TGTGCCAGTAACCATCGACAGTTAGCCGACGATACGCAGTATTTT. It is translated as CASNHRQLADDTQYF. Supplemented by reference TRBV19 and TRBJ2-3, the full variable domain reads DGGITQSPKYLFRKEGQNVTLSCEQNLNHDAMYWYRQDPGQGLRLIYYSQIVNDFQKGDIAEGYSVSREKKESFPLTVTSAQKNPTAFYLCASNHRQLADDTQYFGPGTRLTVL.

The V call is TRBV7-8, the J call TRBJ2-3; 9 nucleotides match TRBD1. Germline CDR1 SGHVS, CDR2 FQNEAQ. The CDR3 is 16 amino acids. After removal of 6 bases from V and 4 bases from J, the junction contained 11 bases not matched to a gene. The DNA for the CDR3 is TGTGCCAGCAGTTTACAATTGGACAGGGGAGCAGATACGCAGTATTTT. Protein: CASSLQLDRGADTQYF.

This chain uses TRBV27 with TRBJ2-4; TRBD2 is a possible D gene (6 bases). The CDR3 loop spans 14 amino acids. Germline V lookup: CDR1 MNHEY, CDR2 SMNVEV (reference sequence). Trimming took off 2 bases at V and 8 bases at J, with 13 bases between the two ends. The CDR3 DNA reads TGTGCCAGCAGTTTAATAGGGAGGAATGACATTCAGTACTTC. Translating gives CASSLIGRNDIQYF.

This clone was detected only once. The chain carries TRBV5-6 and TRBJ1-1, with 7 bases lining up with TRBD1. The CDR3 runs to 14 residues. Germline V CDR1 and CDR2: SGHDT, YYEEEE. Trimming took 1 base from V and 3 from J; bases not matched to a gene: 3. The CDR3 loop is CASSLPGGDTEAFF. The CDR3, as DNA: TGTGCCAGCAGCTTGCCAGGGGGTGACACTGAAGCTTTCTTT.

This chain connects TRBV15 to TRBJ1-5; 7 bases line up with TRBD1. Germline V gives CDR1 LNHNV, CDR2 YYDKDF (reference sequence). Trimming took 1 base from V and 7 from J; bases not matched to a gene: 16. The length of the CDR3 is 18 residues. The CDR3 DNA reads as TGTGCCACCAGCAGAGGGGTTTTTGTGAGACAGGGAAGCCAGCCCCAGCATTTT. Translated: CATSRGVFVRQGSQPQHF.

The chain has TRBV3-1 (or the pseudogene TRBV3-2) and TRBJ2-5, with TRBD1 identical over 7 bases. CDR1 is LGHDT, CDR2 YNNKEL, per germline (reference sequence). Trimming took 0 bases from V and 9 from J; bases not matched to a gene: 4. The CDR3 covers 13 residues. This chain's CDR3 is CASSQDRQGAQYF. CDR3 DNA: TGTGCCAGCAGCCAAGATCGACAGGGAGCCCAGTACTTC.